This T cell receptor beta chain was observed in a study of T cells in Graves' hyperthyroidism and ophthalmopathy. Trimming removed 4 bases from V and 0 bases from J, with 7 bases in between. The CDR3 contains 14 residues. Germline lookup yields CDR1 KGHSH and CDR2 LQKENI. TCR beta CDR3 sequences were amplified from RNA transcripts. When the TCR CDR3 underwent first-round RT-PCR, the HTBI primer set was used. MiXCR, run by TCRdb on the multiplex PCR reads, gives a single entry per CDR3 protein. Of approximately 590,000 distinct CDR3 sequences listed, 15% to 19% are singletons. From 10 ml of fresh peripheral blood, PBMCs were isolated. The sample holds many counts of this clonotype. The antigen remains undetermined. Broader study findings: Blood shared most expanded thyroid clonotypes above 0.001.

The J gene is TRBJ2-1, the V gene TRBV18; D call uncertain. This clonotype originated in a woman aged 25 to 39 with Graves' hyperthyroidism. Specimen: blood. The DNA for the CDR3 is TGTGCCAGCTCACGGCCTCACTCCTACAATGAGCAGTTCTTC. Protein product: CASSRPHSYNEQFF.